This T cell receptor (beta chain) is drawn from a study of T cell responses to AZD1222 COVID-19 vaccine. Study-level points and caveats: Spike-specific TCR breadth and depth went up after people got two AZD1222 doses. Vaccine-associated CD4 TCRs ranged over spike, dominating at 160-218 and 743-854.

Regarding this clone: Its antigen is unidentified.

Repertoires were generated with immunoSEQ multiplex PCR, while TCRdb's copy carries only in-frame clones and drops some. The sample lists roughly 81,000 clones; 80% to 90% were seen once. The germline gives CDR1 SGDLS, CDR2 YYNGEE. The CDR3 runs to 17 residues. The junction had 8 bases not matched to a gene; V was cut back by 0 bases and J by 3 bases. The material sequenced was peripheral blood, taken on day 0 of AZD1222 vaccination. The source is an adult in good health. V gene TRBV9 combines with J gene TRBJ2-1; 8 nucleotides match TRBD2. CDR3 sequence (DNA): TGTGCCAGCAGCGTAGCGGTCGGCGGGAGGTTCTACAATGAGCAGTTCTTC. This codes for CASSVAVGGRFYNEQFF.